The 6 T cell receptor beta chains listed next were all sequenced from one sample in a study of blood T cell repertoires in COVID-19. TCRdb keeps only in-frame clones here, not all; method: immunoSEQ multiplex PCR. The sample consists of around 84,000 clones, over 85% of them appearing once. Sequenced: peripheral blood. Source of these receptors: a man between 45 and 60 years old with active COVID-19.

This chain joins TRBV11-2 and TRBJ2-2, with 12 bases matching TRBD2. The CDR3 is 15 amino acids. CDR1 is SGHAT and CDR2 is FQNNGV in the germline V gene. V shed 5 bases and J 6 bases; nucleotides not matched to a gene: 4. In nucleotides, the CDR3 is TGTGCCAGCAGCCCTAGCGGGGGGGCCTCCGGGGAGCTGTTTTTT. Its protein product is CASSPSGGASGELFF.

The chain uses TRBV19 and TRBJ1-5, with 7 bases that match TRBD1. V was clipped by 3 bases and J by 6 bases; unmatched bases: 5. Germline V lookup: CDR1 LNHDA, CDR2 SQIVND (reference sequence). This CDR3 spans 14 amino acids. The DNA of the CDR3 is TGTGCCAGTAGTATGGGACAGTACAGTCAGCCCCAGCATTTT. Translated: CASSMGQYSQPQHF. The complete variable domain, with remaining parts taken from reference TRBV19 and TRBJ1-5, reads DGGITQSPKYLFRKEGQNVTLSCEQNLNHDAMYWYRQDPGQGLRLIYYSQIVNDFQKGDIAEGYSVSREKKESFPLTVTSAQKNPTAFYLCASSMGQYSQPQHFGDGTRLSIL.

V gene TRBV28 combines with J gene TRBJ2-7; D might be TRBD2 (5 bases). CDR1 and CDR2 from the germline V gene are MDHEN and SYDVKM. This CDR3 comprises 14 residues. The germline V and J ends were trimmed by 2 bases and 3 bases, with 11 bases remaining between them. The chain's CDR3 is CASSLAFEGYEQYF. The CDR3 nucleotides read TGTGCCAGCAGTTTAGCTTTTGAGGGCTACGAGCAGTACTTC.

This chain links TRBV7-9 with TRBJ2-3; 9 nucleotides line up with TRBD2. This CDR3 has 15 amino acids. Trimming cost V 6 bases and J 4 bases; bases outside gene matches: 8. CDR1 and CDR2 from the germline V gene are SEHNR and FQNEAQ (reference sequence). The CDR3 coding sequence is TGTGCCAGCAGAAATTTAGCGGGAGCAGCAGATACGCAGTATTTT. It translates to CASRNLAGAADTQYF. The full variable domain, completed using reference TRBV7-9 and TRBJ2-3, is DTGVSQNPRHKITKRGQNVTFRCDPISEHNRLYWYRQTLGQGPEFLTYFQNEAQLEKSRLLSDRFSAERPKGSFSTLEIQRTEQGDSAMYLCASRNLAGAADTQYFGPGTRLTVL.

The rearrangement uses TRBV4-2 and TRBJ2-7; 8 bases fit TRBD2. There are 15 residues in the CDR3. V shed 0 bases, J shed 9 bases, and the junction held 10 bases outside the gene matches. The germline CDR1 and CDR2 sequences are LGHNA and YNFKEQ. DNA of the CDR3: TGTGCCAGCAGCCAAGAACCCTCGGTAGCGGGGCCGCAGTACTTC. Its translation is CASSQEPSVAGPQYF.

The J gene is TRBJ1-2, the V gene TRBV12-3 or TRBV12-4; D gene uncertain. With 4 bases removed from V and 2 bases from J, the gap between germline ends came to 8 bases. This CDR3 comprises 13 residues. CDR3 amino acids: CASSYEGNYGYTF. The CDR3 nucleotides are TGTGCCAGCAGTTACGAGGGAAACTATGGCTACACCTTC.